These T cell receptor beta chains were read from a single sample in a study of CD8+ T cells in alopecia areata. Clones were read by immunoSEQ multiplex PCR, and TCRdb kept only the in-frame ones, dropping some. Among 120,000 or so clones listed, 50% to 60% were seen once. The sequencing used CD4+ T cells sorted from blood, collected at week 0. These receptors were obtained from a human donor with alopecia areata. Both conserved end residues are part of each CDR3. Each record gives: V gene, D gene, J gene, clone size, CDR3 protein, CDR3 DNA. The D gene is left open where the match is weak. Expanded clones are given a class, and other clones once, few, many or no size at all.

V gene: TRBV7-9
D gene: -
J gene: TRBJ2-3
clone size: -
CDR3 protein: CASSLSAADTQYF
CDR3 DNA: TGTGCCAGCAGCCTTTCGGCGGCAGATACGCAGTATTTT

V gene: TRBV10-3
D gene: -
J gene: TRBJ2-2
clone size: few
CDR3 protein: CAISQASTGFGELFF
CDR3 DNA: TGTGCCATCAGCCAAGCTAGCACGGGGTTCGGGGAGCTGTTTTTT

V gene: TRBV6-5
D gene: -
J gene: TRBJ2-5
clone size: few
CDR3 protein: CATEDSQETQYF
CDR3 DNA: TGTGCCACCGAGGACAGTCAAGAGACCCAGTACTTC

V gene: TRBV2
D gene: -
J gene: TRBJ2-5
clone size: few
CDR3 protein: CASSEVAAVRGETQYF
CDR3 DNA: TGTGCCAGCAGTGAGGTAGCGGCGGTCCGAGGGGAGACCCAGTACTTC

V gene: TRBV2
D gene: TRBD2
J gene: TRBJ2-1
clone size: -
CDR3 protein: CASSEFASGSDEQFF
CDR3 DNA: TGTGCCAGCAGTGAATTCGCTAGCGGGAGCGATGAGCAGTTCTTC

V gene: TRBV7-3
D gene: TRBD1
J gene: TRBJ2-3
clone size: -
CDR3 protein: CASSLGQGPDTQYF
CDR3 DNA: TGTGCCAGCAGCTTAGGACAGGGGCCAGATACGCAGTATTTT

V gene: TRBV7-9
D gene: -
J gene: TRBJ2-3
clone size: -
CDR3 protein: CASSPPSLDTQYF
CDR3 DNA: TGTGCCAGCAGCCCACCCTCCTTGGATACGCAGTATTTT

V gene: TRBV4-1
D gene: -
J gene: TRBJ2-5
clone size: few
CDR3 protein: CASSLLYAVQETQYF
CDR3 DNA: TGCGCCAGCAGCCTCCTTTACGCGGTTCAAGAGACCCAGTACTTC

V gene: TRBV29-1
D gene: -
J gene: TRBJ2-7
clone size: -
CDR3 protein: CSVEEGGWRGMAYEQYF
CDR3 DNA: TGCAGCGTTGAAGAAGGGGGATGGCGGGGGATGGCCTACGAGCAGTACTTC

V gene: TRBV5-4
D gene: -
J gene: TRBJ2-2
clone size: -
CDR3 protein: CASSSVPGGKAGELFF
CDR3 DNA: TGTGCCAGCAGCTCAGTTCCAGGAGGGAAGGCCGGGGAGCTGTTTTTT

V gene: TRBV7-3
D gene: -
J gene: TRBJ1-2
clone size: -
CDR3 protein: CASSLGQMDGYTF
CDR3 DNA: TGTGCCAGCAGCCTGGGCCAGATGGACGGCTACACCTTC

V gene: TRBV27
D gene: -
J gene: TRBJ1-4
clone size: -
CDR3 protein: CASSLRRGPGDEKLFF
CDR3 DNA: TGTGCCAGCAGTTTACGGCGGGGCCCCGGGGATGAAAAACTGTTTTTT

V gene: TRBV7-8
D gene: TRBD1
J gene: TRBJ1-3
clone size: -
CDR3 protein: CASSGGTAASGNTIYF
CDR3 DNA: TGTGCCAGCAGCGGCGGGACAGCTGCCTCTGGAAACACCATATATTTT

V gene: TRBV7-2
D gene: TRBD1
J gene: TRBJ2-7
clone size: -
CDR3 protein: CASSLEGGESEQYF
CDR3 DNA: TGTGCCAGCAGCTTAGAAGGGGGCGAGAGCGAGCAGTACTTC

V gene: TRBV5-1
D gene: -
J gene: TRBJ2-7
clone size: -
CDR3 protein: CASSSQGSGYEQYF
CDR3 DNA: TGCGCCAGCAGCTCCCAGGGATCGGGCTACGAGCAGTACTTC

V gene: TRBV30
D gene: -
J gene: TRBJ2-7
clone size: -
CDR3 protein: CAWGPSSYEQYF
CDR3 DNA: TGTGCCTGGGGGCCGAGCTCCTACGAGCAGTACTTC

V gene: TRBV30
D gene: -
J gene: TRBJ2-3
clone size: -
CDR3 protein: CAWSEGETDTQYF
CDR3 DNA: TGTGCCTGGAGTGAAGGGGAAACAGATACGCAGTATTTT

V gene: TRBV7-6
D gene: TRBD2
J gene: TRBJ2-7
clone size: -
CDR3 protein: CASSPGLAGHYEQYF
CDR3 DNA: TGTGCCAGCAGCCCCGGACTAGCGGGGCACTACGAGCAGTACTTC

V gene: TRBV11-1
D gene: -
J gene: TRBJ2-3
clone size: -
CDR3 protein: CASSLEPADTQYF
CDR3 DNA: TGTGCCAGCAGCTTAGAACCGGCAGATACGCAGTATTTT

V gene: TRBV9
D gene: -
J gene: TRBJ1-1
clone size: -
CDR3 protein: CASSVGDRDMNTEAFF
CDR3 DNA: TGTGCCAGCAGCGTAGGAGACCGGGACATGAACACTGAAGCTTTCTTT

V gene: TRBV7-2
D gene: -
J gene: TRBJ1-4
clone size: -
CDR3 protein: CASSSGISTEKLFF
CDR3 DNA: TGTGCCAGCAGCTCAGGGATTTCGACTGAAAAACTGTTTTTT

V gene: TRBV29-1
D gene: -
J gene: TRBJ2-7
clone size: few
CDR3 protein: CSEKAGLPYEQYF
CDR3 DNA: TGCAGCGAAAAGGCAGGGCTCCCTTACGAGCAGTACTTC

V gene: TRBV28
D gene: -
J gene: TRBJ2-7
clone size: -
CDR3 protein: CASRYGRASYEQYF
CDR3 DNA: TGTGCCAGCAGATACGGCCGAGCTTCCTACGAGCAGTACTTC

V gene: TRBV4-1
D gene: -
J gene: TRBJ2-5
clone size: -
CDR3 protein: CASSQGGWETQYF
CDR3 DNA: TGCGCCAGCAGCCAAGGGGGCTGGGAGACCCAGTACTTC

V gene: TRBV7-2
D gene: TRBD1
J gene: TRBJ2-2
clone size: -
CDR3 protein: CASSLVSGTANTGELFF
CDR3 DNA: TGTGCCAGCAGCTTAGTCTCCGGGACAGCGAACACCGGGGAGCTGTTTTTT

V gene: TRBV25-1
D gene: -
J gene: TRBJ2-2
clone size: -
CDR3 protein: CASRTSTGELFF
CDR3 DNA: TGTGCCAGCAGGACCTCCACCGGGGAGCTGTTTTTT

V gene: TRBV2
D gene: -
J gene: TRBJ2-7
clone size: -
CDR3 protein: CASRLTYEQYF
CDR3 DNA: TGTGCCAGCCGGCTCACCTACGAGCAGTACTTC

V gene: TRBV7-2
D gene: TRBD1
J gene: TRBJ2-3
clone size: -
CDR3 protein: CASSLARGTQYF
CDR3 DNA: TGTGCCAGCAGCTTAGCCAGGGGGACGCAGTATTTT

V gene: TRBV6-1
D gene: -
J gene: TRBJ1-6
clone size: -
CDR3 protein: CASSAGRNKQALHF
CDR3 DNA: TGTGCCAGCAGTGCCGGGCGAAACAAGCAGGCCCTCCACTTT

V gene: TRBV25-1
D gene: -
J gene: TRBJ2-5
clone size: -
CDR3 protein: CASTEGATKIQETQYF
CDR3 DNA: TGTGCCAGCACCGAAGGGGCCACAAAGATCCAAGAGACCCAGTACTTC

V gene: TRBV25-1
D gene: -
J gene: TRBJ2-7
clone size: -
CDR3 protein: CASSGTSSYEQYF
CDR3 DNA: TGTGCCAGCAGTGGCACTAGTTCCTACGAGCAGTACTTC

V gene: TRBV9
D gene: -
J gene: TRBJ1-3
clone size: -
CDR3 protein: CASSASGSRDDTIYF
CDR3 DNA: TGTGCCAGCAGCGCATCCGGGTCCCGGGACGACACCATATATTTT

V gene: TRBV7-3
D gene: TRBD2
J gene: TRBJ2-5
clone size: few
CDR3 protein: CASSPLAGGQETQYF
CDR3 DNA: TGTGCCAGCAGCCCGTTAGCGGGGGGGCAAGAGACCCAGTACTTC

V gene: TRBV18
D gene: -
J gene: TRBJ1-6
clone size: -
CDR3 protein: CASSPGHNSPLHF
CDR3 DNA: TGTGCCAGCTCACCGGGACACAATTCACCCCTCCACTTT